These T cell receptor beta chains were read from a single sample in a study of T-cell memory formation after mild COVID-19. TCRdb reanalysed the 5' RACE reads using MiXCR and keeps one entry per CDR3 protein. The sample lists under 650,000 distinct CDR3 sequences; more than 15% were seen once. Sequenced: PBMCs or a T cell subset sorted from them (not recorded which). These receptors were taken from an adult woman who had mild COVID-19 (a few samples of this study predate the infection). Cell type and time point are not known. Both conserved end residues are part of each CDR3. D genes are given only for firm matches. Size values are once, few and many counts, or a class for expanded clones, and some rows have none.

>few|-|13|TRBV7-9|TRBJ2-5
CASSLSTQETQYF
TGTGCCAGCAGCTTGTCAACACAAGAGACCCAGTACTTC
>-|TRBD1|17|TRBV6-1|TRBJ2-7
CASSDPPGGQGAYEQYF
TGTGCCAGCAGTGACCCACCCGGGGGACAGGGAGCCTACGAGCAGTACTTC
>-|TRBD1|15|TRBV6-4|TRBJ2-1
CASSDRDRRLDEQFF
TGTGCCAGCAGTGATAGGGACAGGCGTCTCGATGAGCAGTTCTTC
>few|-|14|TRBV15|TRBJ1-2
CATSSGQGPYGYTF
TGTGCCACCAGCAGTGGTCAGGGACCCTATGGCTACACCTTC
>-|TRBD1|16|TRBV6-6|TRBJ2-6
CASSPGQGRGANVLTF
TGTGCCAGCAGTCCCGGACAGGGCCGTGGGGCCAACGTCCTGACTTTC
>-|TRBD2|17|TRBV10-3|TRBJ2-7
CAISDPGTSGITYEQYF
TGTGCCATCAGTGATCCTGGGACTAGCGGGATTACCTACGAGCAGTACTTC
>-|-|14|TRBV12-3/TRBV12-4|TRBJ1-5
CASSFRELNQPQHF
TGTGCCAGCAGTTTTAGGGAGCTCAATCAGCCCCAGCATTTT
>-|-|11|TRBV30|TRBJ2-7
CAWSVLSEQYF
TGTGCCTGGAGTGTACTTTCCGAGCAGTACTTC
>few|-|12|TRBV14|TRBJ2-7
CANRQAFYEQYF
TGTGCCAACCGACAGGCCTTCTACGAGCAGTACTTC
>many|TRBD2|18|TRBV11-2|TRBJ2-7
CASSASGTSGRGEREQYF
TGTGCCAGCAGCGCGTCCGGGACTAGCGGGAGGGGGGAACGCGAGCAGTACTTC
>few|-|13|TRBV24-1|TRBJ2-1
CATSDAIIDEQFF
TGTGCCACCAGTGATGCTATTATTGATGAGCAGTTCTTC
>few|-|12|TRBV29-1|TRBJ1-1
CSAGGAAPEAFF
TGCAGCGCCGGAGGGGCTGCCCCTGAAGCTTTCTTT
>many|-|12|TRBV20-1|TRBJ1-2
CSAPTAEDGYTF
TGCAGTGCTCCCACAGCTGAGGATGGCTACACCTTC
>-|-|11|TRBV12-3/TRBV12-4|TRBJ1-1
CASSPRVKVFF
TGTGCCAGCAGTCCTAGGGTCAAGGTTTTCTTT
>-|-|14|TRBV7-6|TRBJ2-1
CASSSTGESNEQFF
TGTGCCAGCAGCTCCACTGGGGAGTCCAATGAGCAGTTCTTC
>-|-|16|TRBV4-1|TRBJ1-1
CASSQPQMGRNTEAFF
TGCGCCAGCAGCCAACCTCAGATGGGGAGGAACACTGAAGCTTTCTTT
>-|TRBD1|14|TRBV6-2/TRBV6-3|TRBJ2-7
CASGRTGISYEQYF
TGTGCCAGCGGACGGACAGGGATAAGCTACGAGCAGTACTTC
>-|TRBD1|13|TRBV20-1|TRBJ1-1
CSARGRGRTEAFF
TGCAGTGCTAGGGGCAGGGGGAGAACTGAAGCTTTCTTT
>few|TRBD2|19|TRBV4-2|TRBJ2-5
CASSQDLGGLAGGRETQYF
TGTGCCAGCAGCCAAGATCTAGGGGGACTAGCGGGAGGGAGAGAGACCCAGTACTTC
>few|-|13|TRBV12-3/TRBV12-4|TRBJ1-2
CASSTSGSYGYTF
TGTGCCAGCAGTACCTCCGGGTCCTATGGCTACACCTTC
>few|TRBD2|16|TRBV5-1|TRBJ2-5
CASSPTLAGGQETQYF
TGCGCCAGCAGCCCGACCTTGGCGGGGGGACAAGAGACCCAGTACTTC
>-|-|14|TRBV18|TRBJ2-7
CASSPGASPYEQYF
TGTGCCAGCTCCCCCGGGGCGTCGCCCTACGAGCAGTACTTC
>few|-|16|TRBV4-2|TRBJ1-1
CASSQGIAGANTEAFF
TGTGCCAGCAGCCAAGGTATTGCAGGGGCGAACACTGAAGCTTTCTTT
>few|TRBD1|16|TRBV5-1|TRBJ1-5
CASSFGQVGSGQPQHF
TGCGCCAGCAGCTTTGGACAGGTCGGGTCGGGTCAGCCCCAGCATTTT
>few|TRBD2|17|TRBV7-9|TRBJ2-5
CASSPKRTSGSSWTQYF
TGTGCCAGCAGCCCAAAACGGACTAGCGGATCCTCGTGGACCCAGTACTTC
>-|-|13|TRBV7-9|TRBJ2-1
CAGSRRGWYEQFF
TGTGCCGGCAGCCGCCGCGGGTGGTATGAGCAGTTCTTC
>few|-|12|TRBV5-5|TRBJ2-1
CASRGVLNEQFF
TGTGCCAGCAGGGGGGTTCTAAATGAGCAGTTCTTC
>few|-|14|TRBV18|TRBJ2-1
CASSPPDTRVEQFF
TGTGCCAGCTCACCACCTGACACACGGGTTGAGCAGTTCTTC
>-|-|15|TRBV12-3/TRBV12-4|TRBJ2-3
CASSPQTGRGNTQYF
TGTGCCAGCAGCCCCCAGACAGGAAGGGGGAATACGCAGTATTTT
>-|-|19|TRBV6-2/TRBV6-3|TRBJ2-7
CASSAVPGLYSPILYEQYF
TGTGCCAGCAGCGCCGTCCCGGGACTGTATTCGCCTATACTCTACGAGCAGTACTTC
>many|TRBD2|13|TRBV29-1|TRBJ2-1
CSVVPSGRGGQFF
TGCAGCGTTGTCCCTAGCGGGAGAGGAGGGCAGTTCTTC
>-|TRBD2|16|TRBV7-9|TRBJ2-1
CASTITGTSGLNEQFF
TGTGCCAGCACAATAACTGGGACTAGCGGGCTCAATGAGCAGTTCTTC
>-|-|15|TRBV6-5|TRBJ1-4
CASSYEGRGFEKLFF
TGTGCCAGCAGTTACGAGGGGAGGGGGTTCGAAAAACTGTTTTTT
>-|-|15|TRBV5-1|TRBJ2-7
CASSPRTESSYEQYF
TGCGCCAGCAGCCCAAGGACAGAAAGCTCCTACGAGCAGTACTTC
>few|TRBD2|19|TRBV5-1|TRBJ2-1
CASSHPGTSGGGGFYEQFF
TGCGCCAGCAGCCACCCCGGGACTAGCGGGGGGGGAGGCTTCTATGAGCAGTTCTTC
>-|-|15|TRBV24-1|TRBJ2-2
CATSDLGQNTGELFF
TGTGCCACCAGTGATCTCGGACAGAACACCGGGGAGCTGTTTTTT
>few|-|15|TRBV6-5|TRBJ2-5
CASSYYRGRQETQYF
TGTGCCAGCAGTTACTACCGGGGGAGACAAGAGACCCAGTACTTC
>few|-|15|TRBV5-1|TRBJ2-7
CASSLLSGATYEQYF
TGCGCCAGCAGCTTGTTATCAGGGGCCACCTACGAGCAGTACTTC
>-|TRBD2|18|TRBV7-8|TRBJ2-3
CASSLRRLAGGPPDTQYF
TGTGCCAGCAGCTTACGTCGCCTAGCGGGGGGACCTCCAGATACGCAGTATTTT
>few|-|15|TRBV6-2/TRBV6-3|TRBJ1-5
CASSYSGRKGQPQHF
TGTGCCAGCAGTTACTCAGGGAGAAAGGGCCAGCCCCAGCATTTT
>few|TRBD2|11|TRBV24-1|TRBJ2-1
CATSAGGEQFF
TGTGCCACCAGTGCCGGGGGGGAGCAGTTCTTC
>-|-|15|TRBV5-1|TRBJ2-1
CASSLEGDTYNEQFF
TGCGCCAGCAGCTTGGAGGGTGACACCTACAATGAGCAGTTCTTC
>-|-|16|TRBV7-2|TRBJ2-2
CASSLNRRRNTGELFF
TGTGCCAGCAGCTTAAATCGACGTAGGAACACCGGGGAGCTGTTTTTT
>few|TRBD2|19|TRBV6-6|TRBJ2-2
CASTGMGSIAGGLTGELFF
TGTGCCAGCACAGGAATGGGATCGATAGCGGGGGGGCTCACCGGGGAGCTGTTTTTT
>-|-|13|TRBV13|TRBJ2-7
CASSFWRVYEQYF
TGTGCCAGCAGCTTTTGGCGGGTCTACGAGCAGTACTTC
>few|TRBD1|14|TRBV11-2|TRBJ1-5
CASSSGTGGASQHF
TGTGCCAGCAGCTCCGGGACAGGGGGCGCGTCCCAGCATTTT
>few|TRBD2|14|TRBV10-3|TRBJ2-7
CAINGLAGGGEQYF
TGTGCCATCAACGGACTAGCGGGAGGAGGAGAGCAGTACTTC
>few|-|15|TRBV5-1|TRBJ2-5
CASMIGQSSWETQYF
TGCGCCAGCATGATAGGGCAGTCATCGTGGGAGACCCAGTACTTC
>few|TRBD1|14|TRBV20-1|TRBJ2-1
CSAPGTGVSYEQFF
TGCAGTGCTCCCGGGACAGGCGTTTCATACGAGCAGTTCTTC